These 9 T cell receptor beta chains were sequenced from one sample in a study of spatial heterogeneity in lung cancer. TCRdb recomputed calls from the 5' RACE reads with MiXCR, one row per CDR3 protein. The data show about 36,000 distinct CDR3 sequences, roughly 8% seen once. As for time point: blood at routine non-recurrence follow-up after resection. Sequenced material: PBMCs, taken at follow-up. These receptors originate from a male donor with early-stage non-small cell lung cancer.

This clonotype has ten or more counts. The rearrangement links TRBV2 to TRBJ2-4; 9 bases match TRBD2. V lost 2 bases, J lost 3 bases, and 14 bases stayed unmatched. There are 19 residues in the CDR3. Germline assignment: CDR1 SNHLY and CDR2 FYNNEI. The CDR3 DNA reads as TGTGCCAGCAGTGAAATGGCTAGCGGGACCTTAGATTGCAAAAACATTCAGTACTTC. This encodes CASSEMASGTLDCKNIQYF.

The rearrangement links TRBV9 to TRBJ2-1; D possibly uses TRBD1 or TRBD2 (6 bases each). Trimming removed 3 bases from V and 2 bases from J, with 12 bases in between. The CDR3 has 15 amino acids. Germline values: CDR1 SGDLS, CDR2 YYNGEE. The CDR3 DNA reads as TGTGCCAGCAGCGAGGGGGGCGAGGCCTACAATGAGCAGTTCTTC. Translating gives CASSEGGEAYNEQFF.

This clonotype has at least ten counts. This chain links TRBV5-1 with TRBJ1-2; D is uncertain. V was trimmed by 2 bases and J by 5 bases, leaving 13 bases between them. The germline gives CDR1 SGHRS, CDR2 YFSETQ. The CDR3 runs 14 residues. DNA of the CDR3: TGCGCCAGCAGCTTTTCCGGGGAAGATTATGGCTACACCTTC. It translates to CASSFSGEDYGYTF.

This clonotype came up many times. V usage is TRBV30 and J usage is TRBJ2-1; 11 bases match TRBD2. Germline-derived CDR1 and CDR2 are GTSNPN and SVGIG (reference sequence). This CDR3 is 13 amino acids long. With V trimmed by 7 bases and J by 9 bases, 8 bases remained unmatched. DNA of the CDR3: TGTGCCTACATAGCGGGGGGGCTTGTTGAGCAGTTCTTC. Residues: CAYIAGGLVEQFF.

This clonotype was detected ten times or more. The chain has TRBV11-2 and TRBJ2-4, with D tentatively TRBD1 or TRBD2 (6 bases each). From germline, CDR1 is SGHAT and CDR2 FQNNGV. The CDR3 has 16 amino acids. Between the trimmed V and J ends, which lost 0 bases and 4 bases, there was a span of 13 bases. The CDR3 region is CASSLDRGPGKNIQYF. In DNA, the CDR3 is TGTGCCAGCAGCTTAGATCGGGGGCCCGGGAAAAACATTCAGTACTTC.

This clonotype was counted ten times or more. The chain has TRBV29-1 and TRBJ2-2; 11 bases align to TRBD1. CDR1 is SQVTM and CDR2 is ANQGSEA in the germline V gene. CDR3 length equals 16 residues. The V gene end was trimmed by 7 bases and the J gene end by 7 bases; junction bases not matched to a gene: 14. Written as DNA, the CDR3 is TGCAGCGCTAAGGGTTCGGGACAGGGGGTGTTCGGGGAGCTGTTTTTT. Translating it yields CSAKGSGQGVFGELFF.

J is TRBJ1-1 and V is TRBV3-1; 10 nucleotides match TRBD1. J lost 2 bases, V lost 3 bases, and 3 bases had no gene match. Germline V gives CDR1 LGHDT, CDR2 YNNKEL (reference sequence). The CDR3 runs 15 residues. The CDR3 coding sequence is TGTGCCAGCAGCCACCGGACAGGGGGAAACACTGAAGCTTTCTTT. This encodes CASSHRTGGNTEAFF.

This clonotype appeared many times. The gene calls are TRBV5-1 and TRBJ2-5; D is perhaps TRBD1 (5 bases). The CDR3 sequence is 14 residues long. V was clipped by 4 bases and J by 1 base, with 11 bases between them. Germline V CDR1 and CDR2: SGHRS, YFSETQ. CDR3 DNA: TGCGCCAGCAGCCTACTGACAGTCCAAGAGACCCAGTACTTC. This codes for CASSLLTVQETQYF.

This clonotype was recorded many times. The rearrangement uses TRBV12-3 or TRBV12-4 and TRBJ2-2, with 10 positions matching TRBD2. The CDR3 runs to 18 residues. V lost 2 bases to trimming and J lost 0 bases; unmatched junction nucleotides: 6. The CDR3 spells CASSLSPTSGANTGELFF. CDR3 in DNA: TGTGCCAGCAGTTTATCCCCCACTAGCGGGGCGAACACCGGGGAGCTGTTTTTT.